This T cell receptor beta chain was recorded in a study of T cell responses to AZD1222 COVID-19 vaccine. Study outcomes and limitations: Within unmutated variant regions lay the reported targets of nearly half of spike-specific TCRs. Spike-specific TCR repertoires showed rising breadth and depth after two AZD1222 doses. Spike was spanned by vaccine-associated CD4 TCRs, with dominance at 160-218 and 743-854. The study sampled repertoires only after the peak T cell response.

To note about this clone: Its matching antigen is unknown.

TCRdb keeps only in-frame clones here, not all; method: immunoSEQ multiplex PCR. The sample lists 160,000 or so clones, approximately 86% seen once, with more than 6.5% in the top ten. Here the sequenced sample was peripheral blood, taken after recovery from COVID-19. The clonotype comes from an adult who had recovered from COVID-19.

In DNA form, the CDR3 reads TGTGCCAGCAGGAGGGAAGGGCCAGCGAACTCGGGCGAGCAGTACTTC. As protein: CASRREGPANSGEQYF. The chain carries TRBV27 and TRBJ2-7; a weak D match, TRBD2 (5 bases). Germline V lookup: CDR1 MNHEY, CDR2 SMNVEV (reference sequence). The CDR3 is made up of 16 amino acids. V dropped 6 bases and J dropped 6 bases, with 24 bases sitting between them.